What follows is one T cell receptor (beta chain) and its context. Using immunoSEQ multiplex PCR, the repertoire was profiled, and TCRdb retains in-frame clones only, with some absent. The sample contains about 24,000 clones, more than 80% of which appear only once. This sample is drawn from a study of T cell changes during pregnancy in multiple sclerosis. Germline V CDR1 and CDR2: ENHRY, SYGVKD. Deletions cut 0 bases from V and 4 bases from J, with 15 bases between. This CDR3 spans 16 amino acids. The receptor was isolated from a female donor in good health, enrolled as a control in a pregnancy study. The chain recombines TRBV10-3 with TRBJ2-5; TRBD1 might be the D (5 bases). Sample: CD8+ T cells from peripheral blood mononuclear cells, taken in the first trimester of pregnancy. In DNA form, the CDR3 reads TGTGCCATCAGTGAGTCGATCGGCGGTGGGGCAGAGACCCAGTACTTC. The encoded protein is CAISESIGGGAETQYF.